The 19 T cell receptor beta chains reported below all come from one sample, sequenced in a study of CD8+CD57+ T cells in acquired aplastic anemia (dated by TCRdb to 2016 to 2019). This sample was sequenced with an Illumina HiSeq 2000. TCR beta VDJ combination and CDR3 sequence profiling used genomic DNA as the template. TCRdb reworked the public reads: Q25 trimming with fastp, MiXCR clone assembly, productive beta chains retained. Rows with one shared CDR3 protein collapse into an entry with the most common genes and DNA. This sample holds 150,000 to 200,000 distinct CDR3 sequences; 71% were observed only once. 40% to 55% of the sample is held by the ten biggest clonotypes. Flow cytometry had shown CD8+CD57+ cell expansion in the patients selected for sequencing. The sequenced sample consisted of sorted CD4+, CD8+, or CD8+CD57+ T cells (not recorded which) from PBMCs. These receptors were collected from a human donor with aplastic anemia.

CDR3 nucleotides: TGTGCCAGCAGTTACACTGATGAGCAGTTCTTC. It encodes CASSYTDEQFF. The rearrangement links TRBV7-2 to TRBJ2-1, with D unresolved. The CDR3 has 11 amino acids. Deletions cut 6 bases from V and 8 bases from J, with 8 bases between. Germline assignment: CDR1 SGHTA and CDR2 FQGNSA.

This sequence joins TRBV20-1 and TRBJ2-1; unclear D gene. The germline V gene has CDR1 DFQATT and CDR2 SNEGSKA (reference sequence). The CDR3 is 15 residues long. V gave up 0 bases and J gave up 0 bases, with 9 bases separating them. Here the CDR3 reads CSAREPGSSYNEQFF. CDR3 coding DNA: TGCAGTGCTAGAGAGCCGGGTAGCTCCTACAATGAGCAGTTCTTC.

V and J are TRBV7-8 and TRBJ2-3; 7 bases line up with TRBD2. The V gene's germline CDR1 is SGHVS and CDR2 FQNEAQ. Trimming at V came to 5 bases and at J to 9 bases, leaving 20 bases not matched to a gene. This CDR3 has 17 residues. This CDR3 is CASSTDLAGATTGTQYF. In DNA, the CDR3 is TGTGCCAGCAGCACTGACTTGGCGGGAGCCACCACGGGGACGCAGTATTTT.

This clonotype was counted ten times or more. This sequence joins TRBV6-4 and TRBJ2-3, with 13 positions matching TRBD2. V trimming: 2 bases; J trimming: 6 bases; junction bases outside the gene matches: 11. The CDR3 spans 18 residues. The germline CDR1 and CDR2 sequences are MRHNA and SNTAGT. CDR3 in amino acids: CASSDNPGTSGVGDTQYF. CDR3 bases: TGTGCCAGCAGTGACAACCCCGGGACTAGCGGGGTTGGTGATACGCAGTATTTT.

The chain is built from TRBV24-1 and TRBJ1-5, with a possible D match to TRBD1 (6 bases). This CDR3 region has 14 residues. CDR1 and CDR2 from the germline V gene are KGHDR and SFDVKD. Trimming removed 1 base at V and 4 bases at J, with 7 bases between. The CDR3 loop reads CATSDFGTNQPQHF. The CDR3 DNA follows: TGTGCCACCAGTGATTTCGGGACAAATCAGCCCCAGCATTTT.

The chain joins TRBV19 to TRBJ2-5, with D maybe TRBD1 (6 bases). V was trimmed by 4 bases and J by 1 base, leaving 13 bases between them. Germline lookup yields CDR1 LNHDA and CDR2 SQIVND (reference sequence). The CDR3 spans 15 residues. Here the CDR3 DNA reads TGTGCCAGTAGTACGCTACAGGGATTCCAAGAGACCCAGTACTTC. Translating it yields CASSTLQGFQETQYF.

J is TRBJ2-7 and V is TRBV2; TRBD2 matches 8 bases. The CDR3 extends over 13 amino acids. With V trimmed by 7 bases and J by 3 bases, 5 bases remained unmatched. Germline V lookup: CDR1 SNHLY, CDR2 FYNNEI. The CDR3 loop is CASTRAGGYEQYF. DNA of the CDR3: TGTGCCAGCACCCGCGCGGGGGGCTACGAGCAGTACTTC.

Details on this clonotype: A read error may produce the germline difference seen at one junction end. V is TRBV25-1 and J is TRBJ1-2; TRBD1 matches 9 bases. Germline CDR1 is MGHDK and CDR2 is SYGVNS. The CDR3 sequence is 13 residues long. The CDR3 reads CASSRGGQGGENF. The CDR3 bases are TGTGCCAGCAGTCGGGGGGGACAGGGTGGGGAAAACTTC.

This clonotype showed up just a few times. The chain carries TRBV5-1 and TRBJ2-7; 10 nucleotides match TRBD1. V trimming: 4 bases; J trimming: 2 bases; junction bases outside the gene matches: 6. The CDR3 spans 15 residues. Germline-derived CDR1 and CDR2 are SGHRS and YFSETQ. CDR3 amino acids: CASSQTGTGAYEQYF. In nucleotides, the CDR3 is TGCGCCAGCAGCCAAACCGGGACAGGGGCCTACGAGCAGTACTTC.

The genes are TRBV5-6 and TRBJ2-5; 12 bases line up with TRBD1. Germline loops: CDR1 SGHDT, CDR2 YYEEEE. The CDR3 has 17 residues. Trimming at V came to 3 bases and at J to 5 bases, leaving 11 bases not matched to a gene. This chain's CDR3 is CASSYWGQGATAETQYF. The CDR3 DNA is TGTGCCAGCAGCTACTGGGGACAGGGGGCGACGGCGGAGACCCAGTACTTC. The full variable domain, its missing parts supplied by reference TRBV5-6 and TRBJ2-5, is DAGVTQSPTHLIKTRGQQVTLRCSPKSGHDTVSWYQQALGQGPQFIFQYYEEEERQRGNFPDRFSGHQFPNYSSELNVNALLLGDSALYLCASSYWGQGATAETQYFGPGTRLLVL.

The chain has TRBV6-2 or TRBV6-3 and TRBJ1-5; possible D gene TRBD1, 6 bases. CDR1 is MNHEY, CDR2 SVGEGT, per germline. The CDR3 is 15 amino acids. Trimming shortened V by 6 bases and J by 4 bases, and 16 bases separated the two germline ends. The CDR3 loop is CASSLQGQQNQPQHF. Here the CDR3 DNA reads TGTGCCAGCAGCCTACAAGGACAGCAAAATCAGCCCCAGCATTTT.

The genes are TRBV29-1 and TRBJ1-1; 7 positions agree with TRBD1. The CDR3 length is 13 residues. V lost 6 bases to trimming and J lost 8 bases; unmatched junction nucleotides: 12. Germline assignment: CDR1 SQVTM and CDR2 ANQGSEA. CDR3 DNA sequence: TGCAGCGTGCTCCCGGGAAGGGGGCGGGAAGCTTTCTTT. It yields the protein CSVLPGRGREAFF.

This rearrangement joins TRBV11-3 to TRBJ2-3, with TRBD2 matching over 7 bases. CDR1 is SGHNT, CDR2 YENEEA, per germline. The trim removed 5 bases at V and 0 bases at J, leaving 5 bases unmatched. This CDR3 contains 15 residues. The DNA of the CDR3 is TGTGCCAGCAGCCAGCGGGGACGAAGCACAGATACGCAGTATTTT. It translates to CASSQRGRSTDTQYF.

The chain joins TRBV15 to TRBJ1-4; the match to TRBD1 covers 9 bases. The germline V gene has CDR1 LNHNV and CDR2 YYDKDF (reference sequence). J was trimmed by 7 bases and V by 3 bases; bases with no gene match: 9. This CDR3 is built from 16 residues. CDR3 residues: CATSSNGQGTPEKLFF. In DNA, the CDR3 is TGTGCCACCAGCAGTAACGGACAGGGGACACCTGAAAAACTGTTTTTT.

This clonotype was counted a few times. This chain connects TRBV15 to TRBJ1-1; 10 nucleotides agree with TRBD1. Trimming took 5 bases from V and 4 from J; bases not matched to a gene: 4. Germline loops: CDR1 LNHNV, CDR2 YYDKDF (reference sequence). The CDR3 loop spans 14 amino acids. Here the CDR3 DNA reads TGTGCCACCAGCCAACGGACAGGGGGCACTGAAGCTTTCTTT. It translates to CATSQRTGGTEAFF.

This clonotype was counted only a few times. J is TRBJ1-2 and V is TRBV2; the D is unclear. The CDR3 sequence is 12 residues long. The V end lost 2 bases, the J end lost 4 bases, and 5 bases lay between the germline ends. Per germline, CDR1 SNHLY and CDR2 FYNNEI. This CDR3 is CASSEQLYGYTF. CDR3 nucleotides: TGTGCCAGCAGTGAACAGCTCTATGGCTACACCTTC.

V and J are TRBV19 and TRBJ1-1, with 7 positions matching TRBD1. Germline V gene lookup returns CDR1 LNHDA and CDR2 SQIVND (reference sequence). Unmatched junction bases numbered 7, after V lost 5 bases and J lost 1 base. The CDR3 extends over 15 amino acids. CDR3 nucleotide sequence: TGTGCCAGTAGTTACAGGGGCGCGGGGAACACTGAAGCTTTCTTT. Its translation is CASSYRGAGNTEAFF. Variable domain in full (rest from reference TRBV19 and TRBJ1-1): DGGITQSPKYLFRKEGQNVTLSCEQNLNHDAMYWYRQDPGQGLRLIYYSQIVNDFQKGDIAEGYSVSREKKESFPLTVTSAQKNPTAFYLCASSYRGAGNTEAFFGQGTRLTVV.

On this clonotype itself: Compared with germline, one end of the junction differs, possibly owing to a read error. The J gene is TRBJ2-7, the V gene TRBV7-9, with D possibly being TRBD2 (5 bases). The CDR3 has 16 amino acids. Germline V gives CDR1 SEHNR, CDR2 FQNEAQ (reference sequence). CDR3 region: CASGLAPWGTLYEQYF. DNA for the CDR3: TGTGCCAGCGGCTTAGCGCCCTGGGGAACTCTCTACGAGCAGTACTTC.

This sequence joins TRBV20-1 and TRBJ2-7, with TRBD2 as a possible D gene (5 bases). Germline V gives CDR1 DFQATT, CDR2 SNEGSKA (reference sequence). Trimming pared 3 bases from V and 2 bases from J, leaving 14 bases between. The CDR3 sequence is 14 residues long. CDR3 sequence: CSARRLEVPYEQYF. CDR3 bases: TGCAGTGCTAGGAGGCTGGAGGTCCCCTACGAGCAGTACTTC.